These 3 T cell receptor beta chains came from one sample sequenced in a study of shared clonotypes between healthy human individuals. Naive CD8 cells lacked CD45RO, underwent positive selection for CCR7 and left out terminally differentiated effector memory CD45RA+ cells. This table comes from immunoSEQ multiplex PCR, and its TCRdb copy is limited to in-frame clones, with some not included. The sample holds about 550,000 clones, 95% to 96% seen once. Material for sequencing was naive CD8+ T cells sorted from blood. These TCRs come from a woman aged 25 to 39 in good health.

The rearrangement joins TRBV7-6 to TRBJ2-5, with D perhaps given as TRBD1 or TRBD2 (5 bases each). V lost 5 bases, J lost 4 bases, and 14 bases lay in between. The CDR3 sequence is 14 residues long. CDR1 is SGHVS, CDR2 FNYEAQ, per germline. The CDR3 nucleotides read TGTGCCAGCAGCCCCGGGACCCTTCCAGAGACCCAGTACTTC. Amino acids: CASSPGTLPETQYF.

V usage is TRBV4-1 and J usage is TRBJ2-1; 9 bases align to TRBD2. V dropped 0 bases and J dropped 8; count of bases not matched to a gene: 11. Germline V gene data show CDR1 as MGHRA and CDR2 as YSYEKL. The CDR3 runs to 17 residues. The CDR3 bases are TGCGCCAGCAGCCAAGACCCCCCTAGCGGGACCCACTATGAGCAGTTCTTC. Translated, it gives CASSQDPPSGTHYEQFF.

The V and J genes are TRBV6-6 and TRBJ1-1; tentatively, D is TRBD1 (6 bases). The germline gives CDR1 MNHNY, CDR2 SVGAGI (reference sequence). V was pared by 10 bases and J by 1 base, with 13 bases between. This CDR3 region has 13 residues. This CDR3 is CATEGGANTEAFF. In DNA form, the CDR3 reads TGTGCCACAGAGGGGGGCGCGAACACTGAAGCTTTCTTT.